Listed here are 24 T cell receptor beta chains from one sample, sequenced in a study of OX40 agonist ivuxolimab in advanced cancers. Assay: immunoSEQ multiplex PCR; the TCRdb copy retains only in-frame clones and omits some. The sample lists around 70,000 clones; around 80% were seen once. The sample consisted of CD4+ or CD8+ T cells sorted from blood, taken in a trial of the OX40 agonist ivuxolimab. The receptors stem from an adult with an advanced solid tumor such as melanoma, head and neck, liver or kidney cancer.

V is TRBV19 and J is TRBJ1-1, with no clear D. V was shortened by 3 bases and J by 2 bases, with 7 bases between the two germline ends. This CDR3 has 13 amino acids. Germline CDR1 reads LNHDA; CDR2 reads SQIVND (reference sequence). The CDR3 region has the DNA TGTGCCAGTAGTATCAGGCTTAACACTGAAGCTTTCTTT. Amino acid sequence: CASSIRLNTEAFF.

With regard to this clone: Within the sample, other DNA sequences also encode this same CDR3. V gene TRBV27 combines with J gene TRBJ2-7, with D tentatively TRBD1 (5 bases). The CDR3 runs to 14 residues. Germline lookup yields CDR1 MNHEY and CDR2 SMNVEV (reference sequence). With 3 bases removed from V and 5 bases from J, the gap between germline ends came to 14 bases. The CDR3 DNA reads TGTGCCAGCAGTTTGGTCAGGGTGAGCGACGAGCAGTACTTC. Protein sequence: CASSLVRVSDEQYF.

Turning to this clone: The sample has other DNA sequences that encode this CDR3 too. J is TRBJ1-5 and V is TRBV9; D not resolved. The CDR3 covers 14 residues. The V end lost 0 bases, the J end lost 2 bases, and 6 bases lay between the germline ends. Germline V gives CDR1 SGDLS, CDR2 YYNGEE. CDR3 amino acids: CASSVDQGNQPQHF. The DNA for the CDR3 is TGTGCCAGCAGCGTAGACCAGGGCAATCAGCCCCAGCATTTT. The entire variable domain, with the rest obtained from reference TRBV9 and TRBJ1-5, is as follows: DSGVTQTPKHLITATGQRVTLRCSPRSGDLSVYWYQQSLDQGLQFLIQYYNGEERAKGNILERFSAQQFPDLHSELNLSSLELGDSALYFCASSVDQGNQPQHFGDGTRLSIL.

This chain links TRBV7-2 with TRBJ1-6, with 8 bases matching TRBD1. CDR3 length equals 16 residues. J lost 9 bases, V lost 4 bases, and 11 bases had no gene match. Per germline, CDR1 SGHTA and CDR2 FQGNSA. The CDR3 spells CASSSSDRVISSPLHF. The CDR3 DNA reads TGTGCCAGCAGCTCTTCGGACAGGGTAATCAGTTCACCCCTCCACTTT.

The chain is built from TRBV7-9 and TRBJ1-1; 7 bases are shared with TRBD1. V shed 6 bases and J 5 bases; nucleotides not matched to a gene: 15. The CDR3 totals 16 residues. CDR1 SEHNR and CDR2 FQNEAQ come from the germline V gene (reference sequence). The CDR3 protein is CASRSPGEGAKTEAFF. In DNA form, the CDR3 reads TGTGCCAGCAGGAGTCCGGGAGAGGGGGCGAAGACTGAAGCTTTCTTT. Together with reference TRBV7-9 and TRBJ1-1, the CDR3 gives the full variable domain: DTGVSQNPRHKITKRGQNVTFRCDPISEHNRLYWYRQTLGQGPEFLTYFQNEAQLEKSRLLSDRFSAERPKGSFSTLEIQRTEQGDSAMYLCASRSPGEGAKTEAFFGQGTRLTVV.

A note on this clone: The sample holds other DNA sequences that translate to the same CDR3. The V and J genes are TRBV18 and TRBJ2-1, with 7 bases matching TRBD1. Trimming took 0 bases from V and 7 from J; bases not matched to a gene: 3. Germline lookup yields CDR1 KGHSH and CDR2 LQKENI. The CDR3 contains 14 residues. The CDR3 loop is CASSPPGTANEQFF. DNA of the CDR3: TGTGCCAGCTCACCACCAGGGACAGCTAATGAGCAGTTCTTC.

The V call is TRBV6-5, the J call TRBJ1-5; TRBD1 matches 10 bases. Trimming at V came to 6 bases and at J to 3 bases, leaving 5 bases not matched to a gene. Germline V gene lookup returns CDR1 MNHEY and CDR2 SVGAGI. The CDR3 runs to 15 residues. Here the CDR3 reads CASRLTGGNNQPQHF. The CDR3 DNA is TGTGCCAGCAGACTGACAGGGGGCAACAATCAGCCCCAGCATTTT.

The chain employs TRBV4-3 and TRBJ2-7; a possible D gene is TRBD1 (7 bases). V was clipped by 0 bases and J by 0 bases, with 15 bases between them. CDR1 is LGHNA and CDR2 is YSLEER in the germline V gene. This CDR3 region has 17 residues. The CDR3 DNA is TGCGCCAGCAGCCAAGATGTGCGGGACAGCGTCTCCTACGAGCAGTACTTC. Its protein is CASSQDVRDSVSYEQYF.

This clone was seen a few times. The chain carries TRBV21-1 and TRBJ1-2; the D segment call TRBD1 is taken from the table without a DNA check. TRBV21-1 is described as a pseudogene. This CDR3 has 15 residues. The CDR3 coding sequence is TGTGCCAGCAGCAAACCGGGACAGGATAACTATGGCTACACCTTC. Amino acids: CASSKPGQDNYGYTF.

V and J are TRBV6-6 and TRBJ1-5, with 8 nucleotides matching TRBD1. Germline CDR1 reads MNHNY; CDR2 reads SVGAGI (reference sequence). This CDR3 is 14 amino acids long. Trimming took 8 bases from V and 7 from J; bases not matched to a gene: 10. The DNA of the CDR3 is TGTGCCAGCTCGATGCAGGGGGCTAGACAGCCCCAGCATTTT. This gives the protein CASSMQGARQPQHF.

The rearrangement links TRBV7-2 to TRBJ2-1; 9 nucleotides agree with TRBD1. The V gene's germline CDR1 is SGHTA and CDR2 FQGNSA. CDR3 length: 16 residues. J was trimmed by 0 bases and V by 4 bases; bases with no gene match: 4. The CDR3 protein is CASSSGTGISYNEQFF. Written as DNA, the CDR3 is TGTGCCAGCAGCTCTGGGACAGGGATCTCCTACAATGAGCAGTTCTTC.

V and J are TRBV5-1 and TRBJ1-2; D is undetermined. The V gene lost 0 bases and the J gene lost 8 bases, with 17 bases spanning the gap. The CDR3 length is 15 residues. Germline loops: CDR1 SGHRS, CDR2 YFSETQ. DNA of the CDR3: TGCGCCAGCAGCTTGGACGCAGGAAGGATGGACGGCTACACCTTC. It yields the protein CASSLDAGRMDGYTF.

V and J are TRBV11-2 and TRBJ1-2; the D gene is possibly TRBD1 (5 bases). The V end lost 3 bases, the J end lost 4 bases, and 9 bases lay between the germline ends. This CDR3 has 13 residues. Germline loops: CDR1 SGHAT, CDR2 FQNNGV. The CDR3 protein is CASSFDSSYGYTF. The CDR3 DNA sequence: TGTGCCAGCAGCTTCGACAGCTCCTATGGCTACACCTTC.

This rearrangement joins TRBV6-1 to TRBJ1-1; D perhaps matches TRBD1 (6 bases). Per the germline V gene, CDR1 is MNHNS and CDR2 is SASEGT. The CDR3 runs to 15 residues. V lost 4 bases to trimming and J lost 5 bases, with 17 bases between them. The CDR3 nucleotides are TGTGCCAGCAGTGCGGGGGCAGGCCTGAGGACTGAAGCTTTCTTT. Its translation is CASSAGAGLRTEAFF.

V usage is TRBV7-2 and J usage is TRBJ2-1, with TRBD2 matching 8 bases. Germline assignment: CDR1 SGHTA and CDR2 FQGNSA. This CDR3 is built from 15 residues. Germline trimming cut 0 bases from V and 7 bases from J; bases unmatched to any gene: 5. CDR3 in DNA: TGTGCCAGCAGCTTAGCTAGCGGGGAAAATAATGAGCAGTTCTTC. The encoded protein is CASSLASGENNEQFF.

The J gene is TRBJ2-1, the V gene TRBV29-1; 11 bases are a match to TRBD2. V lost 7 bases and J lost 4; bases outside the gene matches: 6. This CDR3 has 14 residues. CDR1 and CDR2 (germline): SQVTM, ANQGSEA. This chain's CDR3 is CSGKLAGGYNEQFF. Here the CDR3 DNA reads TGCAGCGGTAAGCTAGCGGGGGGTTACAATGAGCAGTTCTTC.

This clone came up a few times. This specimen includes other DNA sequences encoding the same CDR3. The chain employs TRBV10-1 and TRBJ2-1; 7 nucleotides align to TRBD2. The CDR3 runs to 15 residues. The germline V gene has CDR1 WNHNN and CDR2 SYGVQD (reference sequence). V shed 2 bases, J shed 3 bases, and the junction held 4 bases outside the gene matches. The CDR3 DNA reads as TGCGCCAGCAGTGAGGCCGGGGGGAACTACAATGAGCAGTTCTTC. As protein: CASSEAGGNYNEQFF.

This clone was seen once. J is TRBJ2-1 and V is TRBV4-1, with 9 bases aligning to TRBD1. The CDR3 has 17 residues. From germline, CDR1 is MGHRA and CDR2 YSYEKL. The V and J ends lost 0 bases and 4 bases, in that order; junction bases with no gene match: 7. In nucleotides, the CDR3 is TGCGCCAGCAGCCAAGATCTTACAGGGGGCGCATACAATGAGCAGTTCTTC. Amino acid sequence: CASSQDLTGGAYNEQFF.

As concerns this clone: Other DNA sequences from this sample encode an identical CDR3 as well. V is TRBV19 and J is TRBJ1-1; D perhaps matches TRBD1 (6 bases). V lost 2 bases to trimming and J lost 1 base, with 8 bases between them. Germline values: CDR1 LNHDA, CDR2 SQIVND (reference sequence). The CDR3 is made up of 14 amino acids. The CDR3 DNA is TGTGCCAGTAGTATACTACAGGGGAACACTGAAGCTTTCTTT. Translated: CASSILQGNTEAFF.

The chain couples TRBV7-9 to TRBJ1-1, with 9 nucleotides matching TRBD1. This CDR3 spans 15 amino acids. Germline CDR1 reads SEHNR; CDR2 reads FQNEAQ (reference sequence). Trimming cost V 4 bases and J 1 base; bases outside gene matches: 4. The CDR3 loop is CASSSGTGPNTEAFF. The CDR3 DNA reads as TGTGCCAGCAGCTCCGGGACAGGGCCGAACACTGAAGCTTTCTTT.

The V and J genes are TRBV29-1 and TRBJ1-5; 9 bases fit TRBD1. With V trimmed by 6 bases and J by 7 bases, 4 bases remained unmatched. Germline V lookup: CDR1 SQVTM, CDR2 ANQGSEA. This CDR3 comprises 12 residues. The CDR3 sequence: CSVGQGRQPQHF. CDR3 sequence (DNA): TGCAGCGTGGGACAGGGTAGGCAGCCCCAGCATTTT.

The gene calls are TRBV10-1 and TRBJ1-2; no clear D. The V and J ends lost 7 bases and 8 bases respectively, with 14 bases between them. Per germline, CDR1 WNHNN and CDR2 SYGVQD (reference sequence). CDR3 length: 12 residues. CDR3 coding DNA: TGCGCCAGCACGTGTGGGGTAAAGGGCTACACCTTC. Encoded protein: CASTCGVKGYTF.

The rearrangement links TRBV7-9 to TRBJ2-3; 15 positions agree with TRBD2. The CDR3 is 16 residues long. Losses at the gene ends were 5 bases for V and 3 bases for J; bases not matched to a gene: 3. Germline loops: CDR1 SEHNR, CDR2 FQNEAQ (reference sequence). The CDR3 DNA sequence: TGTGCCAGCAGCATAGGGACTAGCGGGGGGACAGATACGCAGTATTTT. Translated: CASSIGTSGGTDTQYF. Combining the CDR3 with reference TRBV7-9 and TRBJ2-3 gives the whole variable domain DTGVSQNPRHKITKRGQNVTFRCDPISEHNRLYWYRQTLGQGPEFLTYFQNEAQLEKSRLLSDRFSAERPKGSFSTLEIQRTEQGDSAMYLCASSIGTSGGTDTQYFGPGTRLTVL.

The chain combines TRBV2 with TRBJ1-1; TRBD1 matches at 9 bases. V lost 6 bases to trimming and J lost 7 bases; unmatched junction nucleotides: 6. In germline, CDR1 is SNHLY, CDR2 FYNNEI. This CDR3 has 13 residues. CDR3 DNA sequence: TGTGCCAGCAGCCGCGGGACAGGGCTTGAAGCTTTCTTT. Encoded protein: CASSRGTGLEAFF.